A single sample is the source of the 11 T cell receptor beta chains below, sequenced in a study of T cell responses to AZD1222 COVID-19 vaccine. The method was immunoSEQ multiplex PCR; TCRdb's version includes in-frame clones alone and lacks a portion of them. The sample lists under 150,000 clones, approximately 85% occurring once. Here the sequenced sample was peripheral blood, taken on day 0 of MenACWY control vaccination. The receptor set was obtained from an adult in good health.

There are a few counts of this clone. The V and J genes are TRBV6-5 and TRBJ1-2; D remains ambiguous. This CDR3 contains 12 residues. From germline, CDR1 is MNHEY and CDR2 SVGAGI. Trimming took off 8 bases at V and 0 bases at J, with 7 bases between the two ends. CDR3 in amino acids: CASSRANYGYTF. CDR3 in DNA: TGTGCCAGCTCTCGGGCTAACTATGGCTACACCTTC.

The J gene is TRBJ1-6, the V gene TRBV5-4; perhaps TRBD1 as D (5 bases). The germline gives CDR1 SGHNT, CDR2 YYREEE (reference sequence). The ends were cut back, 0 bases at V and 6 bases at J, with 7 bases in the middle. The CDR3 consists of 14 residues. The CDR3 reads CASSLDQGNSPLHF. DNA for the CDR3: TGTGCCAGCAGCTTGGACCAGGGTAATTCACCCCTCCACTTT.

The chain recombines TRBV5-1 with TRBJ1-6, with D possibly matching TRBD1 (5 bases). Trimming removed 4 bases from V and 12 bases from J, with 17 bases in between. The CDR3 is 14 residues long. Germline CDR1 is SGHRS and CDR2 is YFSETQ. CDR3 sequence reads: CASSTDSQVLPLHF. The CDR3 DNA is TGCGCCAGCAGCACGGACTCACAGGTTCTACCCCTCCACTTT.

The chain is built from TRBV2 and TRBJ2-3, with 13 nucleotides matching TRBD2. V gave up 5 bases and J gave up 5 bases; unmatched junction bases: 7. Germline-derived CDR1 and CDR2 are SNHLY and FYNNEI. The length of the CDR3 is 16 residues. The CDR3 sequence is CASSRTSGGLLDTQYF. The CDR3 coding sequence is TGTGCCAGCAGTCGGACTAGCGGGGGACTTTTAGATACGCAGTATTTT.

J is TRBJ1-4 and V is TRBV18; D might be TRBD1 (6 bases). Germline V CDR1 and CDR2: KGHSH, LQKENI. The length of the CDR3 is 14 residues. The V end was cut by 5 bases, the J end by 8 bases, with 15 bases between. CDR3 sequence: CASSSQGGQEKLFF. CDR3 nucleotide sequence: TGTGCCAGCTCATCACAGGGAGGCCAAGAAAAACTGTTTTTT.

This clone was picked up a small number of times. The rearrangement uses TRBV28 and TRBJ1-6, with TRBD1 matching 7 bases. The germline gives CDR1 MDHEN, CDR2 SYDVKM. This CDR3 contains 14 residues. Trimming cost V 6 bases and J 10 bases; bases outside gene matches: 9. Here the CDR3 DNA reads TGTGCCAGCAGCTTAGGACAGGCGGGCTCACCCCTCCACTTT. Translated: CASSLGQAGSPLHF.

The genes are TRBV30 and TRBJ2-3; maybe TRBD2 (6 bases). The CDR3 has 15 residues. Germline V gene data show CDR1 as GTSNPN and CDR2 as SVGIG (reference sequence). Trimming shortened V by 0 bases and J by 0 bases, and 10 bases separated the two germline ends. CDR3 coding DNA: TGTGCCTGGAGTGTTTTCGGGGGTAGCACAGATACGCAGTATTTT. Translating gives CAWSVFGGSTDTQYF.

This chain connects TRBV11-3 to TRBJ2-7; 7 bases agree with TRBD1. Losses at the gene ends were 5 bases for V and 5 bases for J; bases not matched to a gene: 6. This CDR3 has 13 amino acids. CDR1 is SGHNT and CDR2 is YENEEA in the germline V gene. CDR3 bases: TGTGCCAGCAGCAAGGGGGCCAATAACGAGCAGTACTTC. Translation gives CASSKGANNEQYF.

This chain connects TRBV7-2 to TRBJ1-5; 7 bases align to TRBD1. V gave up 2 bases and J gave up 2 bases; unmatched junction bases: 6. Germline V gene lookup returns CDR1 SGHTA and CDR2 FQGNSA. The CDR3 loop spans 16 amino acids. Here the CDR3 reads CASSLRGPGGNQPQHF. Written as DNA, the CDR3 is TGTGCCAGCAGCTTAAGGGGGCCCGGGGGCAATCAGCCCCAGCATTTT.

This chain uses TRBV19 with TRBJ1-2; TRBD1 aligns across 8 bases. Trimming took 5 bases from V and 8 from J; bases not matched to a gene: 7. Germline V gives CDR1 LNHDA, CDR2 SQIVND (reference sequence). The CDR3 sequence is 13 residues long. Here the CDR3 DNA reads TGTGCCAGTAGTCTGACAGGGGATTTAGGCTACACCTTC. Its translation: CASSLTGDLGYTF.

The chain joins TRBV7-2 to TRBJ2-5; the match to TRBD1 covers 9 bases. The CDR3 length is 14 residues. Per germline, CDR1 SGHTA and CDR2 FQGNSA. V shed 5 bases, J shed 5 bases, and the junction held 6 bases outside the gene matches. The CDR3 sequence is CASSQQGARETQYF. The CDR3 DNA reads TGTGCCAGCAGCCAACAGGGGGCGCGGGAGACCCAGTACTTC.